This T cell receptor beta chain was recovered during a study of T cells after posttransplantation cyclophosphamide. Study-level points and caveats: Tissue-infiltrating T cells from skin or gut overlapped little with blood T cells. Donor CD8+ memory clones often dominated recipient blood repertoires at later times. After PTCy, TRB diversity resembled that of CNI/methotrexate controls.

Peripheral blood was collected from the related graft donor on the marrow donation day. Looked up from germline, CDR1 is LGHNA and CDR2 is YSLEER. The CDR3 contains 15 residues. The V end was cut by 4 bases, the J end by 1 base, with 13 bases between. By proportion, this clone is medium-sized (0.01 to 0.1%). Its antigen is not known. Profiled with immunoSEQ multiplex PCR; TCRdb holds only in-frame clones, not every one. Sampling found 20,000 to 25,000 clones, none seen once. Input material: PBMCs. The chain couples TRBV4-3 to TRBJ1-1; no firm D call. This clonotype was obtained from a woman in her fifties or sixties in good health, CMV-negative, and a related stem cell transplant donor. The CDR3 loop reads CASSRSLEGNTEAFF. Here the CDR3 DNA reads TGCGCCAGCAGCCGATCGTTAGAGGGGAACACTGAAGCTTTCTTT.